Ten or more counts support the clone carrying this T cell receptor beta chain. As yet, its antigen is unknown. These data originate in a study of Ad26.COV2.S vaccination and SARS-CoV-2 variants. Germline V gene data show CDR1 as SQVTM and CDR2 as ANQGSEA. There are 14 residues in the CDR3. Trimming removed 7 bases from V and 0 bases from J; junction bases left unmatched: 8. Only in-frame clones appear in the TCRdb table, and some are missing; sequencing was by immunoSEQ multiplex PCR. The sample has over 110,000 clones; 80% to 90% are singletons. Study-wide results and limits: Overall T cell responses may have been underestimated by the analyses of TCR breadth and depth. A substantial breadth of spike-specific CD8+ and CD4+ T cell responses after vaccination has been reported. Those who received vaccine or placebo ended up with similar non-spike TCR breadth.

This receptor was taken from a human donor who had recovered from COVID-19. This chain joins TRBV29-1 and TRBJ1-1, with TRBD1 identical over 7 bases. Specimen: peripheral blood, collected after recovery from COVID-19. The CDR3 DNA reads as TGCAGCGCCCGAGGGGGCCAGATGAACACTGAAGCTTTCTTT. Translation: CSARGGQMNTEAFF. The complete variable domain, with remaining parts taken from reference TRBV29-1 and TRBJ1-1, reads SAVISQKPSRDICQRGTSLTIQCQVDSQVTMMFWYRQQPGQSLTLIATANQGSEATYESGFVIDKFPISRPNLTFSTLTVSNMSPEDSSIYLCSARGGQMNTEAFFGQGTRLTVV.